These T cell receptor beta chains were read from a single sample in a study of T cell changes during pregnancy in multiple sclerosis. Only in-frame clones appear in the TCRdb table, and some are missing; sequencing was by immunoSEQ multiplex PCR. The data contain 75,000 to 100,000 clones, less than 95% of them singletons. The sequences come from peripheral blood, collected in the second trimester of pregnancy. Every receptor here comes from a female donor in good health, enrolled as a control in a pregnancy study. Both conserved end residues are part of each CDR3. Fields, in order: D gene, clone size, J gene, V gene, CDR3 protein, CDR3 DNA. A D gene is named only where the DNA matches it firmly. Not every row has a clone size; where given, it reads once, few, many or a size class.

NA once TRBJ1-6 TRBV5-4 CASSLQGPYLLHF TGTGCCAGCAGCTTACAGGGACCGTACTTACTCCACTTT
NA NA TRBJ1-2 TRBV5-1 CASSLVGADGYTF TGCGCCAGCAGCTTGGTAGGTGCGGATGGCTACACCTTC
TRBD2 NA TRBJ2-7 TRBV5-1 CASSSGLAGFLSYEQYF TGCGCCAGCAGCTCAGGACTAGCGGGGTTCCTCTCCTACGAGCAGTACTTC
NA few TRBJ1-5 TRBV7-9 CASSSRSEQPQHF TGTGCCAGCAGCTCCCGGTCGGAGCAGCCCCAGCATTTT
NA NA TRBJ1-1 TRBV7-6 CASSSWARTEAFF TGTGCCAGCAGCAGTTGGGCCAGGACTGAAGCTTTCTTT
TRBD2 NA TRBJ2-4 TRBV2 CASSATHLAGLGLGAKNIQYF TGTGCCAGCAGTGCCACCCATCTAGCGGGGCTCGGGTTGGGCGCCAAAAACATTCAGTACTTC
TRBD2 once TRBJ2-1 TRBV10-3 CAISESKRGLGNEQFF TGTGCCATCAGTGAGTCTAAGCGGGGGCTGGGCAATGAGCAGTTCTTC
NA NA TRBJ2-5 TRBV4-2 CASSQDGLRQETQYF TGTGCCAGCAGCCAAGATGGACTGCGTCAAGAGACCCAGTACTTC
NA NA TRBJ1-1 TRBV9 CASSVAAGLNTEAFF TGTGCCAGCAGCGTAGCCGCAGGGTTGAACACTGAAGCTTTCTTT
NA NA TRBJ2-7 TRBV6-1 CASSESEAGGNEQYF TGTGCCAGCAGTGAAAGTGAGGCAGGGGGGAATGAGCAGTACTTC
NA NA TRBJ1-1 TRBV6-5 CASSYMANTEAFF TGTGCCAGCAGTTATATGGCGAACACTGAAGCTTTCTTT
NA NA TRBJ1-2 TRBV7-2 CASSLGAYGYTF TGTGCCAGCAGCTTAGGGGCCTATGGCTACACCTTC
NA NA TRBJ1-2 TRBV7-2 CASSLSSRGGGYTF TGTGCCAGCAGCTTAAGTAGCAGGGGCGGTGGCTACACCTTC
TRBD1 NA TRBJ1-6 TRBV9 CASSYGQGSSPLHF TGTGCCAGCAGCTATGGACAGGGTAGTTCACCCCTCCACTTT
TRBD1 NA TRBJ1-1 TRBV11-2 CASSFTDRANTEAFF TGTGCCAGCAGCTTTACAGACAGGGCCAACACTGAAGCTTTCTTT
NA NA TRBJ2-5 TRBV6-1 CASSEVWVGETQYF TGTGCCAGCAGTGAAGTTTGGGTCGGGGAGACCCAGTACTTC
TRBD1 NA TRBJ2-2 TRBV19 CASRPGTEDTGELFF TGTGCCAGTAGGCCCGGGACAGAAGACACCGGGGAGCTGTTTTTT
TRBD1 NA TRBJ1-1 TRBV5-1 CASSVQGVYAEAFF TGCGCCAGCAGCGTGCAGGGGGTGTATGCTGAAGCTTTCTTT
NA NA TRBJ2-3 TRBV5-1 CASSLGQEGDTQYF TGCGCCAGCAGCTTGGGGCAGGAGGGGGATACGCAGTATTTT
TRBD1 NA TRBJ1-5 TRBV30 CAWTGQGNQPQHF TGTGCCTGGACGGGACAGGGCAATCAGCCCCAGCATTTT
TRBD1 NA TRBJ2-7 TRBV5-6 CASSSSWGTAYEQYF TGTGCCAGCAGCTCCAGCTGGGGGACAGCCTACGAGCAGTACTTC
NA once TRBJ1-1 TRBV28 CASSLTGWDTEAFF TGTGCCAGCAGTTTAACAGGATGGGACACTGAAGCTTTCTTT
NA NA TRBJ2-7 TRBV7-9 CASSFQGQTYEQYF TGTGCCAGCAGCTTCCAAGGACAAACCTACGAGCAGTACTTC
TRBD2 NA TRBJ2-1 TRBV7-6 CASSLYGREAGGYNEQFF TGTGCCAGCAGCCTGTACGGCCGGGAGGCGGGAGGGTACAATGAGCAGTTCTTC
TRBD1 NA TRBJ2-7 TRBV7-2 CASSETGPPSYEQYF TGTGCCAGCAGCGAGACAGGGCCCCCGTCCTACGAGCAGTACTTC
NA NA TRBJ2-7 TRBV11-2 CASSARGLYEQYF TGTGCCAGCAGCGCAAGAGGGCTGTACGAGCAGTACTTC
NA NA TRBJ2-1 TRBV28 CASRLRGAIFYNEQFF TGTGCCAGCCGGCTACGGGGTGCCATTTTCTACAATGAGCAGTTCTTC
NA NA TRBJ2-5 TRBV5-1 CASRWGTGSEETQYF TGCGCCAGCAGGTGGGGAACAGGGTCGGAAGAGACCCAGTACTTC
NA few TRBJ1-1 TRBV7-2 CASSRDIYTGAFF TGTGCCAGCAGCAGGGACATCTACACGGGAGCTTTCTTT
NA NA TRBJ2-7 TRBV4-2 CASSQARTGRYGPEQYF TGTGCCAGCAGCCAAGCTCGAACAGGGAGATACGGCCCCGAGCAGTACTTC
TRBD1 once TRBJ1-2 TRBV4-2 CASSQESGTAPGYTF TGTGCCAGCAGCCAAGAATCTGGGACAGCCCCTGGCTACACCTTC